These 2 T cell receptor beta chains share one sample of origin, sequenced in a study of blood T cell repertoires in COVID-19. Here immunoSEQ multiplex PCR was the method, and the copy in TCRdb shows in-frame clones only, minus some. The sample contains around 300,000 clones, under 90% of which appear only once. Sequencing used peripheral blood. The receptors were gathered from a middle-aged woman who had recovered from COVID-19.

The CDR3 loop reads CASSLVGSGLYEQYF. DNA for the CDR3: TGCGCCAGCAGCTTGGTTGGTAGCGGACTGTACGAGCAGTACTTC. The chain couples TRBV5-1 to TRBJ2-7, with D maybe TRBD2 (6 bases). V shed 0 bases and J shed 4 bases, with 14 bases lying between them. The CDR3 runs 15 residues. In germline, CDR1 is SGHRS, CDR2 YFSETQ.

Written as DNA, the CDR3 is TGTGCCACGCCGGGACTGGGGAGGGCTGAAGCTTTCTTT. Translation: CATPGLGRAEAFF. The chain links TRBV2 to TRBJ1-1; D might be TRBD1 (5 bases). The CDR3 covers 13 residues. The germline CDR1 and CDR2 sequences are SNHLY and FYNNEI. Trimming stripped 10 bases from V and 6 bases from J, with 18 bases between.